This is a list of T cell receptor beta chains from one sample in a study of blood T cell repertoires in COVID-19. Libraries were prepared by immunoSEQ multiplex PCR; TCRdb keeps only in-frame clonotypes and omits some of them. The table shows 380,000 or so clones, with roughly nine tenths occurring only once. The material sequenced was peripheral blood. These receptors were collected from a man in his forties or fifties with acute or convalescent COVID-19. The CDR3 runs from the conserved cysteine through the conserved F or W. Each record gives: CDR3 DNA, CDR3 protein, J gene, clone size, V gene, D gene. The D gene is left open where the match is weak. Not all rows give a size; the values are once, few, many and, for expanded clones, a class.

TGTGCCAGTAGTAAGTACCCTAGACAGGGGACTGAAGCTTTCTTT CASSKYPRQGTEAFF TRBJ1-1 NA TRBV19 TRBD1
TGTGCCAGCAGTGAATTGGGCAGGGACTATGGCTACACCTTC CASSELGRDYGYTF TRBJ1-2 NA TRBV25-1 NA
TGTGCCAGTAGTATCCCAGGGCCAAGAGGGGGAGGGCCCCACAATGAGCAGTTCTTC CASSIPGPRGGGPHNEQFF TRBJ2-1 few TRBV19 NA
TGTGCCAGCACCACCGCAGGAATACACTCTGGAAACACCATATATTTT CASTTAGIHSGNTIYF TRBJ1-3 NA TRBV3-1/TRBV3-2 NA
TGTGCCTGGAGCAATTGGGGGGGGGCCCACGAGCAGTACTTC CAWSNWGGAHEQYF TRBJ2-7 NA TRBV30 NA
TGTGCCAGCAGTGACCCAGGAAGGGGCTGGGAGCAGTACTTC CASSDPGRGWEQYF TRBJ2-7 once TRBV25-1 NA
TGTGCCAGCAGCCCCGGGACAGCAAATTCACCCCTCCACTTT CASSPGTANSPLHF TRBJ1-6 NA TRBV7-2 TRBD1
TGTGCCGCCCAGGGTCTAGCGGGGAACCAAGAGACCCAGTACTTC CAAQGLAGNQETQYF TRBJ2-5 NA TRBV2 TRBD2
TGTGCCACCAGCAGACCCACAGGGCTAATGAACGAGCAGTACTTC CATSRPTGLMNEQYF TRBJ2-7 NA TRBV15 NA
TGTGCCAGCAGACTTCTCCGGGGACAGGGGGCGACCTACGAGCAGTACTTC CASRLLRGQGATYEQYF TRBJ2-7 NA TRBV27 TRBD1
TGTGCCAGCAGTGCGACTAGCGGGTCCTACAATGAGCAGTTCTTC CASSATSGSYNEQFF TRBJ2-1 NA TRBV28 TRBD2
TGTGCCAGCGCACGCCTCGGGGGGGCGAGCACAGATACGCAGTATTTT CASARLGGASTDTQYF TRBJ2-3 NA TRBV9 TRBD2
TGCAGCGTAGGGGGACAGGGGGCGGGTCAGCCCCAGCATTTT CSVGGQGAGQPQHF TRBJ1-5 once TRBV29-1 TRBD1
TGTGCCAGTAGCACGACAGGGAACACTGAAGCTTTCTTT CASSTTGNTEAFF TRBJ1-1 once TRBV19 NA
TGCGCCAGCAGCCCTGGTTCGGGGTTGGGTGGCTACACCTTC CASSPGSGLGGYTF TRBJ1-2 NA TRBV4-3 NA
TGTGCCAGCAGTCCGGGGGACAGGGGCGAGCAGTACTTC CASSPGDRGEQYF TRBJ2-7 NA TRBV6-4 TRBD1
TGTGCCAGCACGTACTTAGCGGGCAGGTATTATGGCTACACCTTC CASTYLAGRYYGYTF TRBJ1-2 NA TRBV28 NA
TGTGCCAGCAGTTTTTGGCCATCGGAGGGCTACACCTTC CASSFWPSEGYTF TRBJ1-2 NA TRBV28 NA
TGTGCCAGCAGCTTAGAATCACTATCCATCGCGGGTGAGCAGTTCTTC CASSLESLSIAGEQFF TRBJ2-1 NA TRBV7-6 NA
TGTGCCAGCCTTCCCCCGCTAGGCTATGGCTACACCTTC CASLPPLGYGYTF TRBJ1-2 NA TRBV28 NA
TGTGCCAGTAGGGGAGGGAAAACAGATACGCAGTATTTT CASRGGKTDTQYF TRBJ2-3 NA TRBV6-6 TRBD2
TGTGCCAGCAGCTTAGAACGCAGCACTGAAGCTTTCTTT CASSLERSTEAFF TRBJ1-1 once TRBV11-2 NA
TGCAGCGTTCTCGCCAGGGGGCAGTTCTTC CSVLARGQFF TRBJ2-1 once TRBV29-1 NA
TGTGCCAGCAGTACCCGACAGTACACCGGGGAGCTGTTTTTT CASSTRQYTGELFF TRBJ2-2 NA TRBV6-2/TRBV6-3 NA
TGTGCCAGCAGTTTATCGTCCAAAGGAGAGAACACCTTC CASSLSSKGENTF TRBJ1-2 NA TRBV27 NA
TGTGCCAGCAGCTACAGAACAGGGGATGGTGAAAAACTGTTTTTT CASSYRTGDGEKLFF TRBJ1-4 NA TRBV11-2 TRBD1
TGTGCCAGCAGTTACTCGATGGCAGAATCTAATGAAAAACTGTTTTTT CASSYSMAESNEKLFF TRBJ1-4 NA TRBV6-5 NA
TGTGCCAGCAGCGACGAAGGGAGGTCTAATGAAAAACTGTTTTTT CASSDEGRSNEKLFF TRBJ1-4 NA TRBV13 NA
TGTGCCAGCAGCCAAGATCCGGAGTATGGCTACACCTTC CASSQDPEYGYTF TRBJ1-2 NA TRBV4-2 NA
TGTGCCAGCAGTTTAGAGTCACCCCCGCCTTATGGCTACACCTTC CASSLESPPPYGYTF TRBJ1-2 NA TRBV27 NA
TGTGCCAGCAGCGAAACCCGGGACAGGGATGGCTACACCTTC CASSETRDRDGYTF TRBJ1-2 NA TRBV7-9 TRBD1
TGTGCCAGCAGCCCTAGCGGCTCCTACGAGCAGTACTTC CASSPSGSYEQYF TRBJ2-7 NA TRBV2 TRBD2
TGTGCCAGCAGCTCCCGGGGGCGCAGGGGGAGGGAGCAGTACTTC CASSSRGRRGREQYF TRBJ2-7 few TRBV5-8 NA
TGTGCCAGCAGCCTAGGAGGGGGCCCCTACGAGCAGTACTTC CASSLGGGPYEQYF TRBJ2-7 NA TRBV28 NA
TGTGCCATCAGTCCAGGTGAAATTGCGGGCTACGAGCAGTACTTC CAISPGEIAGYEQYF TRBJ2-7 NA TRBV10-3 NA
TGTGCCAGTAGTATGGGACAATCGAACACTGAAGCTTTCTTT CASSMGQSNTEAFF TRBJ1-1 NA TRBV19 NA
TGTGCCAGCAGCCCCGTCGCCAAAAACATTCAGTACTTC CASSPVAKNIQYF TRBJ2-4 NA TRBV12-3/TRBV12-4 NA
TGCGCCAGCAGCTTGGCCGGCCCCGGGGACACAGATACGCAGTATTTT CASSLAGPGDTDTQYF TRBJ2-3 NA TRBV5-1 NA
TGTGCCAGCAGCCGACCTTGGGGCGCAAACACCGGGGAGCTGTTTTTT CASSRPWGANTGELFF TRBJ2-2 NA TRBV7-9 NA
TGTGCCAGCTCACCGTTCCGGGACGGGGGTGAAGCTTTCTTT CASSPFRDGGEAFF TRBJ1-1 few TRBV18 NA